A single sample is the source of the 3 T cell receptor beta chains below, sequenced in a study of blood T cell repertoires in COVID-19. Libraries were prepared by immunoSEQ multiplex PCR; TCRdb keeps only in-frame clonotypes and omits some of them. The sample holds about 160,000 clones; roughly 89% are singletons and the top ten take approximately 10%. Sequenced sample: peripheral blood. These TCRs come from a woman aged 65 to 85 with COVID-19, enrolled during active disease.

The V call is TRBV19, the J call TRBJ2-3, with 11 bases fitting TRBD2. Germline lookup yields CDR1 LNHDA and CDR2 SQIVND (reference sequence). The CDR3 totals 15 residues. V was pared by 0 bases and J by 4 bases, with 0 bases of the junction left unmatched. The CDR3 region is CASSIDSGGADTQYF. CDR3 nucleotides: TGTGCCAGTAGTATAGATAGCGGGGGGGCAGATACGCAGTATTTT.

This clone was seen a few times. The chain combines TRBV5-1 with TRBJ2-7, with D maybe TRBD2 (6 bases). Trimming shortened V by 3 bases and J by 6 bases, and 22 bases separated the two germline ends. Germline CDR1 SGHRS, CDR2 YFSETQ. The CDR3 is 16 amino acids. In DNA form, the CDR3 reads TGCGCCAGCAGCTCGGAGGGAAACCCTCTACCCGGCGAGCAGTACTTC. The encoded protein is CASSSEGNPLPGEQYF.

The chain links TRBV6-5 to TRBJ1-5, with TRBD1 as a possible D gene (5 bases). The CDR3 covers 15 residues. V lost 5 bases and J 4 bases, leaving 15 bases between the germline ends. The germline V gene has CDR1 MNHEY and CDR2 SVGAGI. The CDR3 here is CASSPPGVWNQPQHF. Written as DNA, the CDR3 is TGTGCCAGCAGTCCACCGGGGGTGTGGAATCAGCCCCAGCATTTT.